These 13 T cell receptor beta chains were all obtained from the same sample, sequenced in a study of cytomegalovirus exposure and HLA in healthy donors. Amplification used 60 Vbeta primers and 13 Jbeta primers. Generated by immunoSEQ multiplex PCR, the TCRdb table keeps only in-frame clones and is missing some. Found here are 130,000 or so clones, almost 85% of them singletons; the top ten hold roughly 1.9%. The sequenced material came from PBMCs. The receptor source for this set is a woman aged 35 to 49 in good health and CMV-seronegative.

This clone has only one observation. The chain uses TRBV2 and TRBJ1-1; TRBD1 is a possible D gene (6 bases). Trimming took off 7 bases at V and 1 base at J, with 13 bases between the two ends. The CDR3 is 14 residues long. Per germline, CDR1 SNHLY and CDR2 FYNNEI. The CDR3 sequence: CASMWGRGNTEAFF. The CDR3 DNA follows: TGTGCCAGCATGTGGGGCAGGGGGAACACTGAAGCTTTCTTT.

V gene TRBV7-3 combines with J gene TRBJ2-1; D is undetermined. Deletions cut 6 bases from V and 4 bases from J, with 10 bases between. The CDR3 runs to 13 residues. Germline loops: CDR1 SGHTA, CDR2 FQGTGA. The CDR3 protein is CASSPGSYNEQFF. The CDR3 region has the DNA TGTGCCAGCAGTCCAGGAAGTTACAATGAGCAGTTCTTC.

This clone was observed once. The rearrangement uses TRBV7-9 and TRBJ2-4; 7 positions agree with TRBD1. The CDR3 consists of 13 residues. V lost 5 bases to trimming and J lost 11 bases; unmatched junction nucleotides: 9. Germline V gives CDR1 SEHNR, CDR2 FQNEAQ (reference sequence). In DNA form, the CDR3 reads TGTGCCAGCAGCCTGACGACAGGGAAGTTTCAGTACTTC. Its translation is CASSLTTGKFQYF. Variable domain in full (rest from reference TRBV7-9 and TRBJ2-4): DTGVSQNPRHKITKRGQNVTFRCDPISEHNRLYWYRQTLGQGPEFLTYFQNEAQLEKSRLLSDRFSAERPKGSFSTLEIQRTEQGDSAMYLCASSLTTGKFQYFGAGTRLSVL.

This chain links TRBV5-1 with TRBJ2-3, with TRBD2 matching 7 bases. Germline assignment: CDR1 SGHRS and CDR2 YFSETQ. The trim removed 0 bases at V and 3 bases at J, leaving 7 bases unmatched. The CDR3 has 16 residues. CDR3 sequence: CASSLAGGGPTDTQYF. In DNA form, the CDR3 reads TGCGCCAGCAGCTTGGCGGGGGGAGGGCCAACAGATACGCAGTATTTT.

CDR3 coding DNA: TGTGCCAGCTCCAGATTGGCTAGCGGGAACTACGAGCAGTACTTC. It translates to CASSRLASGNYEQYF. This chain joins TRBV18 and TRBJ2-5; the match to TRBD2 covers 9 bases. The J call may be wrong; the DNA end is better matched by TRBJ2-7. The CDR3 spans 15 residues. From germline, CDR1 is KGHSH and CDR2 LQKENI.

This chain links TRBV19 with TRBJ2-4, with D possibly TRBD1 on 6 matching bases. There are 14 residues in the CDR3. Germline V gene lookup returns CDR1 LNHDA and CDR2 SQIVND (reference sequence). V was pared by 4 bases and J by 0 bases, with 7 bases between. In DNA form, the CDR3 reads TGTGCCAGTAGTACACAGGGAGCCAAAAACATTCAGTACTTC. It yields the protein CASSTQGAKNIQYF.

This clone is a singleton in its sample. The V gene is TRBV10-3, the J gene TRBJ2-6; TRBD1 aligns across 9 bases. The CDR3 spans 17 residues. The trim removed 4 bases at V and 0 bases at J, leaving 4 bases unmatched. Germline values: CDR1 ENHRY, CDR2 SYGVKD. CDR3 sequence: CAISGPGQGSGANVLTF. Written as DNA, the CDR3 is TGTGCCATCAGTGGCCCGGGACAGGGCTCTGGGGCCAACGTCCTGACTTTC.

This clone was recorded a few times. The chain is built from TRBV4-2 and TRBJ1-5; D call uncertain. In germline, CDR1 is LGHNA, CDR2 YNFKEQ. The CDR3 is 14 residues long. Trimming removed 1 base from V and 2 bases from J, with 6 bases in between. CDR3 DNA: TGTGCCAGCAGCCAAGCCTCCGGCAATCAGCCCCAGCATTTT. This codes for CASSQASGNQPQHF.

This clone occurred a few times. The chain couples TRBV9 to TRBJ1-2, with a tentative D call TRBD1 (5 bases). Trimming stripped 4 bases from V and 8 bases from J, with 12 bases between. The germline CDR1 and CDR2 sequences are SGDLS and YYNGEE. This CDR3 has 12 residues. The CDR3 DNA reads TGTGCCAGCAGCCCGGCGGGGGACGGCTACACCTTC. Protein: CASSPAGDGYTF.

This chain connects TRBV5-1 to TRBJ1-4; D possibly corresponds to TRBD1 (5 bases). The germline gives CDR1 SGHRS, CDR2 YFSETQ. V was trimmed by 6 bases and J by 7 bases, leaving 19 bases between them. CDR3 size: 15 residues. CDR3 residues: CASTETGTYLEKLFF. The CDR3 DNA reads as TGCGCCAGCACAGAAACCGGGACTTATCTTGAAAAACTGTTTTTT.

In this sample, this clone turned up once. The V and J genes are TRBV7-2 and TRBJ2-7; D remains unclear. CDR3 size: 14 residues. Trimming removed 1 base at V and 0 bases at J, with 7 bases between. Germline V lookup: CDR1 SGHTA, CDR2 FQGNSA. The CDR3 loop is CASSLVSSSYEQYF. The CDR3 bases are TGTGCCAGCAGCTTAGTTTCGAGCTCCTACGAGCAGTACTTC.

On this clone itself: The same CDR3 can be traced to other DNA sequences in this sample. The DNA of the CDR3 is TGTGCCAGCAGTTACTCCAGGGCGCAAGAGACCCAGTACTTC. Translated: CASSYSRAQETQYF. The chain joins TRBV6-5 to TRBJ2-5, with D perhaps matching TRBD1 (5 bases). CDR3 size: 14 residues. Per the germline V gene, CDR1 is MNHEY and CDR2 is SVGAGI. V lost 0 bases to trimming and J lost 2 bases, with 7 bases between them.

The CDR3 is CATLKSGGGNQPQHF. Written as DNA, the CDR3 is TGTGCAACACTAAAGTCGGGGGGAGGCAATCAGCCCCAGCATTTT. The chain recombines TRBV28 with TRBJ1-5, with D possibly TRBD1 on 5 matching bases. CDR1 and CDR2 (germline): MDHEN, SYDVKM. CDR3 length equals 15 residues.